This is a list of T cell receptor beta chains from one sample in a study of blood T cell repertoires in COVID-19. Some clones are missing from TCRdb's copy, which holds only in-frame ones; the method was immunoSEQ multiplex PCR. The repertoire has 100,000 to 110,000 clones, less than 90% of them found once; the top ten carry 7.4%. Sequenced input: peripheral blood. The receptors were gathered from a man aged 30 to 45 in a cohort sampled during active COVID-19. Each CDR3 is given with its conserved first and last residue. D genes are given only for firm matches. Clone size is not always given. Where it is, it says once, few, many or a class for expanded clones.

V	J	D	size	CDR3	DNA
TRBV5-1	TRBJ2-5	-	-	CASSLLASEGETQYF	TGCGCCAGCAGCTTGTTAGCTAGCGAAGGGGAGACCCAGTACTTC
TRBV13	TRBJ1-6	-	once	CASSLRPVFQGNNSPLHF	TGTGCCAGCAGCTTAAGGCCCGTTTTCCAGGGGAACAATTCACCCCTCCACTTT
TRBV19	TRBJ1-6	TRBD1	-	CASTQGQGNSPLHF	TGTGCCAGTACCCAGGGACAGGGGAATTCACCCCTCCACTTT
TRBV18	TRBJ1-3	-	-	CASSPDSITGNTIYF	TGTGCCAGCTCGCCCGACAGTATAACTGGAAACACCATATATTTT
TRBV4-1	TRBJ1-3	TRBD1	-	CASSQEEQGYGNTIYF	TGCGCCAGCAGCCAAGAGGAACAGGGGTATGGAAACACCATATATTTT
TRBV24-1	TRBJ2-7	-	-	CATSDLHRTHEQYF	TGTGCCACCAGTGATTTGCACAGGACCCACGAGCAGTACTTC
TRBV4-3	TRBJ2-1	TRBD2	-	CASSQEQRGVPWDEQFF	TGCGCCAGCAGCCAAGAGCAGCGGGGGGTCCCTTGGGATGAGCAGTTCTTC
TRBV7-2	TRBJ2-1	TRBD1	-	CASSPTTGSSYNEQFF	TGTGCCAGCAGCCCGACGACAGGGAGCTCCTACAATGAGCAGTTCTTC
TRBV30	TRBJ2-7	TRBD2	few	CAWSAGTSGGAFEQYF	TGTGCCTGGAGTGCCGGGACTAGCGGGGGGGCGTTCGAGCAGTACTTC
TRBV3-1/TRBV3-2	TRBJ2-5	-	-	CASSQDTRETQYF	TGTGCCAGCAGCCAAGATACGAGGGAGACCCAGTACTTC
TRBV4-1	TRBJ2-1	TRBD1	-	CASSQARTGGDEQFF	TGCGCCAGCAGCCAAGCCCGGACAGGGGGGGATGAGCAGTTCTTC
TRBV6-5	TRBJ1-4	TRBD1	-	CASMDRAEKLFF	TGTGCCAGCATGGACAGGGCTGAAAAACTGTTTTTT
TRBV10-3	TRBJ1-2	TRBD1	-	CAISERTGGENYGYTF	TGTGCCATCAGTGAGAGGACAGGGGGAGAGAACTATGGCTACACCTTC
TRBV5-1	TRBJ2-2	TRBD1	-	CASSPLGQAVNTGELFF	TGCGCCAGCAGCCCCTTGGGACAGGCCGTTAACACCGGGGAGCTGTTTTTT
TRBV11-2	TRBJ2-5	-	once	CASSLFVGGETQYF	TGTGCCAGCAGCTTATTCGTAGGAGGAGAGACCCAGTACTTC
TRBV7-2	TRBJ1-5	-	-	CASSVGLGQPQHF	TGTGCCAGCAGCGTGGGACTAGGACAGCCCCAGCATTTT
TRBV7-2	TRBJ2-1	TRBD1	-	CASSARTGGLEQFF	TGTGCCAGCAGCGCCCGGACAGGGGGCCTTGAGCAGTTCTTC
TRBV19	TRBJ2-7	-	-	CASSTVGSYEQYF	TGTGCCAGTAGTACGGTCGGGTCCTACGAGCAGTACTTC
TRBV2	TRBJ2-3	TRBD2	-	CASILGGGATDTQYF	TGTGCCAGCATACTTGGCGGGGGGGCCACAGATACGCAGTATTTT